This TCR beta chain was observed in a study of blood T cells in healthy people across ages. Study-wide findings and caveats: Since the PBMCs were unsorted, naive and antigen-experienced cells could not be conclusively compared.

The CDR3 length is 12 residues. The V gene's germline CDR1 is ENHRY and CDR2 SYGVKD. V lost 6 bases and J lost 5; bases outside the gene matches: 3. A sample-barcoded 5' primer and a J-beta primer mix were used in a second PCR of about 7 to 12 cycles. TCRdb used MiXCR to reprocess the 5' RACE reads, holding one entry per CDR3 protein. The sample holds some 700,000 distinct CDR3 sequences, about a fifth seen once. Donors were systemically healthy Caucasian individuals from Russia aged about 6 to 95 years. Of note for this clonotype: The target antigen is unknown.

The sequenced material came from blood. The clonotype originates from an older man in good health. The chain uses TRBV10-3 and TRBJ1-2, with 7 positions matching TRBD1. CDR3 in DNA: TGTGCCATCAGGGGGGACAGTTATGGCTACACCTTC. This gives the protein CAIRGDSYGYTF.